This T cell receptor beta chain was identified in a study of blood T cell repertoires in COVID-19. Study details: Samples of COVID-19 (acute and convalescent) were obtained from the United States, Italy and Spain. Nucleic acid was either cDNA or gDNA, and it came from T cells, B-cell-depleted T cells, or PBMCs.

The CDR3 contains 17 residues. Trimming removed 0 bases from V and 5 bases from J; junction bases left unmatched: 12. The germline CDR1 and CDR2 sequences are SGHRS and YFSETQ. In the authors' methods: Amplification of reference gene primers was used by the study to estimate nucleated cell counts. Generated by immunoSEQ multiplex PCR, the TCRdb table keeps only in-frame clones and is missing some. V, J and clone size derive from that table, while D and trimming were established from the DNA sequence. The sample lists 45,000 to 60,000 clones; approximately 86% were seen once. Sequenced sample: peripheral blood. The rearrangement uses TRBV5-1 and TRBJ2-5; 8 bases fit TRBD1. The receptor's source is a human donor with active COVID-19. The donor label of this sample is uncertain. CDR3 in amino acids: CASSLGPRRGRGETQYF. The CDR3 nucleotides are TGCGCCAGCAGCTTGGGTCCCCGCAGGGGGCGCGGGGAGACCCAGTACTTC. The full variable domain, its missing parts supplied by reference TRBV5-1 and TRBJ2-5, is KAGVTQTPRYLIKTRGQQVTLSCSPISGHRSVSWYQQTPGQGLQFLFEYFSETQRNKGNFPGRFSGRQFSNSRSEMNVSTLELGDSALYLCASSLGPRRGRGETQYFGPGTRLLVL.